The 27 T cell receptor beta chains presented below share a single source sample, sequenced in a study of blood T cell repertoires in COVID-19. Assay used: immunoSEQ multiplex PCR; TCRdb lists only in-frame clones, some missing. Of about 140,000 clones in the sample, roughly 80% are singletons; the top ten hold about 3.5%. The sample comprised peripheral blood. The receptor source for this set is a man between 70 and 80 years old who had recovered from COVID-19.

This chain joins TRBV5-1 and TRBJ1-1; 8 positions agree with TRBD1. The CDR3 extends over 15 amino acids. Germline V gives CDR1 SGHRS, CDR2 YFSETQ. Germline trimming cut 0 bases from V and 4 bases from J; bases unmatched to any gene: 5. In nucleotides, the CDR3 is TGCGCCAGCAGCTTGGGGACAGGGAGGACCACTGAAGCTTTCTTT. Protein sequence: CASSLGTGRTTEAFF. The whole variable domain, filled in from reference TRBV5-1 and TRBJ1-1, reads KAGVTQTPRYLIKTRGQQVTLSCSPISGHRSVSWYQQTPGQGLQFLFEYFSETQRNKGNFPGRFSGRQFSNSRSEMNVSTLELGDSALYLCASSLGTGRTTEAFFGQGTRLTVV.

This clone was found a few times. J is TRBJ1-5 and V is TRBV30; a weak D match, TRBD1 (6 bases). Trimming shortened V by 2 bases and J by 2 bases, and 13 bases separated the two germline ends. This CDR3 comprises 15 residues. CDR1 is GTSNPN, CDR2 SVGIG, per germline (reference sequence). CDR3 in DNA: TGTGCCTGGAGTTCTACAGGGACGCGCAATCAGCCCCAGCATTTT. Encoded protein: CAWSSTGTRNQPQHF.

CDR3: CARRCRDRGKGEKLFF. CDR3 sequence (DNA): TGCGCCAGGAGGTGTCGGGACAGGGGGAAGGGCGAAAAACTGTTTTTT. V is TRBV10-1 and J is TRBJ1-4; 11 bases are a match to TRBD1. The CDR3 contains 16 residues. The V segment lost 9 bases and the J segment 8 bases; nucleotides outside the gene matches: 14. Per the germline V gene, CDR1 is WNHNN and CDR2 is SYGVQD (reference sequence).

The chain carries TRBV6-5 and TRBJ2-5; 14 nucleotides line up with TRBD2. J lost 5 bases, V lost 0 bases, and 2 bases had no gene match. This CDR3 comprises 16 residues. The germline V gene has CDR1 MNHEY and CDR2 SVGAGI. CDR3 sequence: CASSYSGLAGGETQYF. DNA for the CDR3: TGTGCCAGCAGTTACTCTGGACTAGCGGGAGGTGAGACCCAGTACTTC.

V and J are TRBV5-1 and TRBJ1-6; 7 bases agree with TRBD1. The CDR3 contains 15 residues. J lost 9 bases, V lost 0 bases, and 6 bases had no gene match. Germline V gene lookup returns CDR1 SGHRS and CDR2 YFSETQ. As DNA, the CDR3 is TGCGCCAGCAGCTTGGTGGGACAGTATCGTTCACCCCTCCACTTT. Translation: CASSLVGQYRSPLHF.

The chain employs TRBV27 and TRBJ2-3, with D perhaps matching TRBD1 (6 bases). Germline CDR1 is MNHEY and CDR2 is SMNVEV (reference sequence). The CDR3 loop spans 16 amino acids. V gave up 3 bases and J gave up 0 bases, with 13 bases separating them. The DNA for the CDR3 is TGTGCCAGCAGTTTGACAGGACACATTAGCACAGATACGCAGTATTTT. Translating it yields CASSLTGHISTDTQYF.

The J gene is TRBJ1-5, the V gene TRBV19; no clear D. V lost 5 bases to trimming and J lost 2 bases, with 10 bases between them. CDR1 is LNHDA and CDR2 is SQIVND in the germline V gene (reference sequence). The CDR3 sequence is 14 residues long. The CDR3 nucleotides are TGTGCCAGTAGTGCGGTCTCTGGCAATCAGCCCCAGCATTTT. Translating it yields CASSAVSGNQPQHF.

In the case of this clone: At the DNA level, this CDR3 is encoded by other sequences in the same sample as well. This chain links TRBV5-1 with TRBJ1-1; D call uncertain. The germline gives CDR1 SGHRS, CDR2 YFSETQ. Trimming removed 0 bases at V and 0 bases at J, with 6 bases between. CDR3 length equals 14 residues. The CDR3 DNA reads TGCGCCAGCAGCTTGGGAACGGTGAACACTGAAGCTTTCTTT. Amino acids: CASSLGTVNTEAFF.

The rearrangement uses TRBV7-9 and TRBJ1-1; no definite D call. Between the trimmed V and J ends, which lost 1 base and 0 bases, there was a span of 9 bases. Germline CDR1 is SEHNR and CDR2 is FQNEAQ (reference sequence). CDR3 size: 15 residues. The CDR3: CASSLGRQLNTEAFF. The CDR3, as DNA: TGTGCCAGCAGCTTAGGTAGACAACTGAACACTGAAGCTTTCTTT. Together with reference TRBV7-9 and TRBJ1-1, the CDR3 gives the full variable domain: DTGVSQNPRHKITKRGQNVTFRCDPISEHNRLYWYRQTLGQGPEFLTYFQNEAQLEKSRLLSDRFSAERPKGSFSTLEIQRTEQGDSAMYLCASSLGRQLNTEAFFGQGTRLTVV.

The V gene is TRBV19, the J gene TRBJ2-3, with TRBD1 matching 7 bases. V lost 7 bases, J lost 2 bases, and 3 bases stayed unmatched. There are 13 residues in the CDR3. Per the germline V gene, CDR1 is LNHDA and CDR2 is SQIVND (reference sequence). The CDR3 protein is CASKEGATDTQYF. CDR3 nucleotides: TGTGCCAGTAAAGAGGGGGCCACAGATACGCAGTATTTT.

The chain is built from TRBV10-2 and TRBJ2-3; 10 bases fit TRBD2. The germline V gene has CDR1 WSHSY and CDR2 SAAADI. The CDR3 spans 14 residues. After removal of 8 bases from V and 1 base from J, the junction contained 3 bases not matched to a gene. DNA of the CDR3: TGCGCCAGCCAGCGGGAGGGCGGCACAGATACGCAGTATTTT. This encodes CASQREGGTDTQYF.

The rearrangement joins TRBV9 to TRBJ2-7, with 7 bases matching TRBD1. V shed 0 bases, J shed 3 bases, and the junction held 3 bases outside the gene matches. The germline V gene has CDR1 SGDLS and CDR2 YYNGEE. The CDR3 runs 14 residues. The chain's CDR3 is CASSVGTGNYEQYF. In nucleotides, the CDR3 is TGTGCCAGCAGCGTAGGGACAGGTAACTACGAGCAGTACTTC.

This clone appeared a few times. This chain links TRBV21-1 with TRBJ1-2; TRBD1 is the table's D call, not checked against the DNA. TRBV21-1 counts as a pseudogene. This CDR3 spans 14 amino acids. In DNA form, the CDR3 reads TGTGCCAGCAGCAAAGAGGGCAGGGGATATGGCTACACCTTC. Translation: CASSKEGRGYGYTF.

The chain recombines TRBV7-2 with TRBJ2-5; D uncertain. Germline V gene data show CDR1 as SGHTA and CDR2 as FQGNSA. This CDR3 has 14 amino acids. V lost 1 base and J lost 5, with 11 bases in between. This chain's CDR3 is CASSLGPGWETQYF. CDR3 coding DNA: TGTGCCAGCAGCTTAGGTCCGGGTTGGGAGACCCAGTACTTC.

The chain has TRBV18 and TRBJ2-1; D might be TRBD2 (5 bases). The CDR3 has 18 amino acids. Germline V lookup: CDR1 KGHSH, CDR2 LQKENI. Trimming shortened V by 3 bases and J by 0 bases, and 18 bases separated the two germline ends. The CDR3 loop is CASSPRPNSVSSYNEQFF. In DNA, the CDR3 is TGTGCCAGCTCACCTCGACCGAATAGCGTGAGCTCCTACAATGAGCAGTTCTTC.

The rearrangement links TRBV28 to TRBJ1-6; D is possibly TRBD1 (6 bases). Germline V lookup: CDR1 MDHEN, CDR2 SYDVKM. The V and J ends lost 1 base and 7 bases respectively, with 17 bases between them. The CDR3 is made up of 17 amino acids. The CDR3 nucleotides are TGTGCCAGCAGTTTATCACCACTCGGGGGGGCGAATTCACCCCTCCACTTT. Amino acid sequence: CASSLSPLGGANSPLHF.

The J gene is TRBJ2-1, the V gene TRBV7-8; D gene uncertain. Germline loops: CDR1 SGHVS, CDR2 FQNEAQ. CDR3 size: 13 residues. The V end lost 2 bases, the J end lost 8 bases, and 10 bases lay between the germline ends. The CDR3 nucleotides read TGTGCCAGCAGCTTAAGGTCGGAGTATGAGCAGTTCTTC. The encoded protein is CASSLRSEYEQFF. Looking up the rest from reference TRBV7-8 and TRBJ2-1 gives the full variable domain: GAGVSQSPRYKVAKRGQDVALRCDPISGHVSLFWYQQALGQGPEFLTYFQNEAQLDKSGLPSDRFFAERPEGSVSTLKIQRTQQEDSAVYLCASSLRSEYEQFFGPGTRLTVL.

The chain links TRBV12-5 to TRBJ2-7, with a weak D call TRBD1 (5 bases). Germline CDR1 is LGHNT and CDR2 is FRNRAP. This CDR3 is 14 amino acids long. Trimming removed 2 bases at V and 2 bases at J, with 10 bases between. CDR3 amino acids: CASGLKGLTYEQYF. The CDR3 DNA sequence: TGTGCTAGTGGTTTGAAGGGGCTCACCTACGAGCAGTACTTC.

The J gene is TRBJ1-4, the V gene TRBV24-1; D call uncertain. V was clipped by 5 bases and J by 6 bases, with 9 bases between them. The CDR3 runs 13 residues. Germline CDR1 is KGHDR and CDR2 is SFDVKD. CDR3 bases: TGTGCCACCAGTGCCGGGGAAGATGAAAAACTGTTTTTT. Translating gives CATSAGEDEKLFF.

The CDR3 loop is CASSYGGAGGETQYF. CDR3 bases: TGTGCCAGCAGTTACGGGGGGGCGGGAGGAGAAACCCAGTACTTC. The chain joins TRBV6-2 or TRBV6-3 to TRBJ2-5; 8 nucleotides line up with TRBD2. The CDR3 is 15 amino acids. Germline assignment: CDR1 MNHEY and CDR2 SVGEGT. V lost 2 bases and J lost 8; bases outside the gene matches: 10.

The rearrangement links TRBV5-5 to TRBJ1-3; perhaps TRBD1 as D (6 bases). Germline lookup yields CDR1 SGHKS and CDR2 YYEKEE (reference sequence). CDR3 length: 13 residues. The V and J ends lost 5 bases and 7 bases respectively, with 13 bases between them. The CDR3 nucleotides read TGTGCCAGCAGGCCCGGGACAATCAACACCATATATTTT. Protein: CASRPGTINTIYF.

The chain is built from TRBV5-1 and TRBJ2-1; D is ambiguous. V was shortened by 4 bases and J by 3 bases, with 14 bases between the two germline ends. In germline, CDR1 is SGHRS, CDR2 YFSETQ. The CDR3 has 15 residues. The CDR3 DNA sequence: TGCGCCAGCAGCGTTAGTGGTGTAGTCTACAATGAGCAGTTCTTC. Residues: CASSVSGVVYNEQFF.

The chain joins TRBV19 to TRBJ1-5, with D perhaps matching TRBD1 (6 bases). Per the germline V gene, CDR1 is LNHDA and CDR2 is SQIVND (reference sequence). The CDR3 has 16 amino acids. V shed 5 bases and J shed 0 bases, with 14 bases lying between them. The CDR3 here is CASSPTTGYSNQPQHF. For the CDR3, the DNA is TGTGCCAGTAGTCCTACGACAGGTTATAGCAATCAGCCCCAGCATTTT.

The rearrangement uses TRBV3-1 (or the pseudogene TRBV3-2) and TRBJ2-5; maybe TRBD1 (6 bases). Germline V gene lookup returns CDR1 LGHDT and CDR2 YNNKEL (reference sequence). CDR3 length: 15 amino acids. Trimming took 4 bases from V and 5 from J, leaving 17 bases between them. The CDR3 loop reads CASSPYREVGETQYF. The CDR3 nucleotides are TGTGCCAGCAGCCCATACAGGGAAGTGGGGGAGACCCAGTACTTC.

This clone was picked up one time. This chain uses TRBV6-5 with TRBJ2-7; 9 bases are a match to TRBD1. CDR1 and CDR2 (germline): MNHEY, SVGAGI. J was trimmed by 1 base and V by 11 bases; bases with no gene match: 9. The length of the CDR3 is 14 residues. CDR3 sequence reads: CAAQDRGYSYEQYF. The CDR3 coding sequence is TGTGCCGCCCAGGACAGGGGATATTCCTACGAGCAGTACTTC.

This chain uses TRBV5-6 with TRBJ2-7; 7 nucleotides match TRBD2. Trimming removed 0 bases from V and 2 bases from J; junction bases left unmatched: 5. The CDR3 covers 15 residues. Germline CDR1 is SGHDT and CDR2 is YYEEEE. CDR3 sequence (DNA): TGTGCCAGCAGCTTGGCTGCTAGCGGAGCCTACGAGCAGTACTTC. It yields the protein CASSLAASGAYEQYF.

The sample holds a few counts of this clone. The chain carries TRBV7-2 and TRBJ2-3; tentatively, D is TRBD2 (5 bases). V was shortened by 5 bases and J by 4 bases, with 10 bases between the two germline ends. The CDR3 totals 13 residues. Germline loops: CDR1 SGHTA, CDR2 FQGNSA. CDR3 residues: CASSPTRADTQYF. DNA for the CDR3: TGTGCCAGCAGCCCAACTAGGGCAGATACGCAGTATTTT.